This TCR beta chain originates from a study of blood T cell repertoires in COVID-19. Whole-study context: Sample material is recorded as cDNA or gDNA derived from T cells, B-cell-depleted T cells, or PBMCs.

Authors' methods: Using reference gene primer amplification, nucleated cell counts were estimated. The repertoire was sequenced with immunoSEQ multiplex PCR; TCRdb's copy has only in-frame clones and lacks some. That table furnishes V, J and clone size, whereas the DNA furnished D and trimming. The sample yields some 250,000 clones, approximately 80% seen once. The V gene lost 3 bases and the J gene lost 5 bases, with 14 bases spanning the gap. Germline assignment: CDR1 KGHSH and CDR2 LQKENI. The CDR3 spans 15 residues. This chain links TRBV18 with TRBJ2-1, with D possibly TRBD2 on 6 matching bases. The TCR comes from a man in his forties with acute or convalescent COVID-19. Sample: peripheral blood. CDR3 DNA: TGTGCCAGCTCACCTAGCGGAACCCGGAACAATGAGCAGTTCTTC. Residues: CASSPSGTRNNEQFF. The full variable domain, with the rest looked up from reference TRBV18 and TRBJ2-1, is NAGVMQNPRHLVRRRGQEARLRCSPMKGHSHVYWYRQLPEEGLKFMVYLQKENIIDESGMPKERFSAEFPKEGPSILRIQQVVRGDSAAYFCASSPSGTRNNEQFFGPGTRLTVL.